One sample yielded the 17 T cell receptor beta chains listed below, sequenced in a study of T cells after yellow fever vaccination. TCRdb analysed the 5' RACE reads with MiXCR anew, one entry per CDR3 protein. The sample includes about 330,000 distinct CDR3 sequences, around 7% seen only once; the top ten take 18%. Specimen: PBMCs, collected roughly 47 days after the first yellow fever vaccination. These receptors were taken from a young man who received the YFV17D yellow fever vaccine.

This clonotype was detected many times. The chain couples TRBV4-3 to TRBJ2-1; the match to TRBD2 covers 9 bases. Germline V gene lookup returns CDR1 LGHNA and CDR2 YSLEER. V lost 4 bases, J lost 3 bases, and 13 bases stayed unmatched. CDR3 length equals 18 residues. The CDR3 nucleotides are TGCGCCAGCAGCCGAGGGGGCGGGGGGGCTTATAGCTACAATGAGCAGTTCTTC. Protein sequence: CASSRGGGGAYSYNEQFF.

V gene TRBV6-5 combines with J gene TRBJ1-2; TRBD1 matches at 12 bases. Germline loops: CDR1 MNHEY, CDR2 SVGAGI. Trimming cost V 0 bases and J 8 bases; bases outside gene matches: 4. The CDR3 spans 15 residues. Written as DNA, the CDR3 is TGTGCCAGCAGTTACTCCGGGACAGGGGGCTTCGGCTACACCTTC. Protein product: CASSYSGTGGFGYTF.

This clonotype was detected a few times. V is TRBV12-3 or TRBV12-4 and J is TRBJ1-2; D is unresolved. The CDR3 length is 14 residues. Trimming took off 4 bases at V and 3 bases at J, with 12 bases between the two ends. The CDR3 spells CASSSFPRDYGYTF. CDR3 bases: TGTGCCAGCAGTTCATTCCCCCGGGACTATGGCTACACCTTC.

The chain recombines TRBV12-3 or TRBV12-4 with TRBJ2-5, with D possibly matching TRBD1 (6 bases). This CDR3 spans 14 amino acids. The V end was cut by 6 bases, the J end by 7 bases, with 18 bases between. Here the CDR3 reads CASRRTVLGGTQYF. For the CDR3, the DNA is TGTGCCAGCAGACGGACAGTTCTCGGCGGGACCCAGTACTTC.

This clonotype has just a few counts. J is TRBJ2-5 and V is TRBV6-2 or TRBV6-3, with a weak D call TRBD2 (5 bases). The CDR3 has 11 amino acids. The germline V gene has CDR1 MNHEY and CDR2 SVGEGT. The V end lost 7 bases, the J end lost 4 bases, and 7 bases lay between the germline ends. CDR3 nucleotide sequence: TGTGCCAGCATAGAGGGAGAGACCCAGTACTTC. Amino acid sequence: CASIEGETQYF.

This clonotype has at least ten counts. This chain joins TRBV5-1 and TRBJ2-5, with 11 nucleotides matching TRBD2. This CDR3 contains 14 residues. J lost 4 bases, V lost 4 bases, and 3 bases had no gene match. In germline, CDR1 is SGHRS, CDR2 YFSETQ. The CDR3 nucleotides read TGCGCCAGCAGCGACGGGACTAGCGGAGAGACCCAGTACTTC. Amino acids: CASSDGTSGETQYF. Based on the CDR3 plus reference TRBV5-1 and TRBJ2-5, the full variable domain is KAGVTQTPRYLIKTRGQQVTLSCSPISGHRSVSWYQQTPGQGLQFLFEYFSETQRNKGNFPGRFSGRQFSNSRSEMNVSTLELGDSALYLCASSDGTSGETQYFGPGTRLLVL.

This clonotype was counted only a few times. V usage is TRBV6-2 or TRBV6-3 and J usage is TRBJ1-2; no reliable D call. V lost 2 bases and J 9 bases, leaving 16 bases between the germline ends. Germline CDR1 is MNHEY and CDR2 is SVGEGT. The CDR3 is made up of 14 amino acids. The CDR3 here is CASSYETAVVSYTF. Written as DNA, the CDR3 is TGTGCCAGCAGTTACGAGACGGCGGTGGTGAGCTACACCTTC.

This chain joins TRBV13 and TRBJ2-7; D is uncertain. CDR3 length equals 13 residues. V was trimmed by 3 bases and J by 1 base, leaving 7 bases between them. Germline CDR1 reads PRHDT; CDR2 reads FYEKMQ (reference sequence). The CDR3: CASSFGVSYEQYV. The CDR3 DNA reads as TGTGCCAGCAGCTTTGGGGTATCCTACGAGCAGTACGTC.

This clonotype appeared many times. CDR3 protein: CASSPGGPGETQYF. In DNA, the CDR3 is TGTGCCAGCAGCCCAGGGGGACCCGGGGAGACCCAGTACTTC. The rearrangement joins TRBV5-6 to TRBJ2-5, with 7 bases aligning to TRBD1. J gave up 5 bases and V 4 bases, and 8 bases lay outside the gene matches. The CDR3 loop spans 14 amino acids. The V gene's germline CDR1 is SGHDT and CDR2 YYEEEE.

This clonotype has only a few counts. J is TRBJ1-1 and V is TRBV12-3 or TRBV12-4, with D tentatively TRBD1 (6 bases). This CDR3 has 15 amino acids. V lost 5 bases and J lost 2, with 15 bases in between. The CDR3: CASSTPQGSNTEAFF. For the CDR3, the DNA is TGTGCCAGCAGTACCCCACAGGGATCAAACACTGAAGCTTTCTTT.

This clonotype was observed many times. The chain joins TRBV6-5 to TRBJ2-1; no reliable D call. The germline V and J ends were trimmed by 0 bases and 4 bases, with 10 bases remaining between them. The CDR3 runs to 15 residues. CDR1 is MNHEY, CDR2 SVGAGI, per germline. CDR3 protein: CASSYSSELYNEQFF. Written as DNA, the CDR3 is TGTGCCAGCAGTTACTCGTCGGAACTTTACAATGAGCAGTTCTTC.

This clonotype has a count of ten or more. The V and J genes are TRBV5-6 and TRBJ2-3, with 8 bases fitting TRBD1. Germline values: CDR1 SGHDT, CDR2 YYEEEE. This CDR3 spans 14 amino acids. With V trimmed by 3 bases and J by 4 bases, 4 bases remained unmatched. The CDR3 DNA reads as TGTGCCAGCAGCTCGGGGACAGGCTCAGATACGCAGTATTTT. It is translated as CASSSGTGSDTQYF. The full variable domain, in which reference TRBV5-6 and TRBJ2-3 provide the parts outside the CDR3, is DAGVTQSPTHLIKTRGQQVTLRCSPKSGHDTVSWYQQALGQGPQFIFQYYEEEERQRGNFPDRFSGHQFPNYSSELNVNALLLGDSALYLCASSSGTGSDTQYFGPGTRLTVL.

The table lists this clonotype with many counts. The chain joins TRBV7-3 to TRBJ2-5; possibly TRBD2 for D (5 bases). Looked up from germline, CDR1 is SGHTA and CDR2 is FQGTGA. The CDR3 is made up of 13 amino acids. V was pared by 8 bases and J by 2 bases, with 12 bases between. The CDR3 DNA is TGTGCCAGCGGTAGAGGGAATCAAGAGACCCAGTACTTC. Translated: CASGRGNQETQYF.

This clonotype was found a few times. V is TRBV27 and J is TRBJ1-6; 9 bases match TRBD1. V shed 6 bases, J shed 13 bases, and the junction held 16 bases outside the gene matches. Germline CDR1 MNHEY, CDR2 SMNVEV (reference sequence). CDR3 length: 16 residues. The DNA for the CDR3 is TGTGCCAGCAGGGGGACAGGGAGCCCCGTTACTAAGCCCCTCCACTTT. This encodes CASRGTGSPVTKPLHF.

This sequence joins TRBV19 and TRBJ1-1, with no clear D. The ends were cut back, 1 base at V and 6 bases at J, with 12 bases in the middle. CDR1 and CDR2 (germline): LNHDA, SQIVND (reference sequence). The CDR3 has 14 amino acids. The CDR3 here is CASSIVGFDAEAFF. The CDR3 bases are TGTGCCAGTAGTATAGTGGGGTTCGATGCTGAAGCTTTCTTT.

The V call is TRBV5-1, the J call TRBJ1-3; D ambiguous. The V end lost 3 bases, the J end lost 0 bases, and 10 bases lay between the germline ends. Germline lookup yields CDR1 SGHRS and CDR2 YFSETQ. There are 15 residues in the CDR3. Here the CDR3 reads CASSYGPTSGNTIYF. CDR3 DNA: TGCGCCAGCAGCTACGGTCCTACCTCTGGAAACACCATATATTTT.

The rearrangement links TRBV6-6 to TRBJ2-2; 9 nucleotides match TRBD1. In germline, CDR1 is MNHNY, CDR2 SVGAGI (reference sequence). The CDR3 sequence is 13 residues long. V was pared by 6 bases and J by 5 bases, with 1 base of the junction left unmatched. The CDR3 loop is CASSGQGTGELFF. Written as DNA, the CDR3 is TGTGCCAGCAGCGGACAGGGGACCGGGGAGCTGTTTTTT.